This entry features one T cell receptor beta chain sequence. As yet, its antigen is unknown. The entry originates in a study of shared clonotypes between healthy human individuals. Findings and limits, study-wide: Clonotype sharing across several donors was observed for 4% to 5.5% of naive CD4 clonotypes.

V dropped 2 bases and J dropped 0 bases, with 14 bases sitting between them. This CDR3 contains 16 residues. The germline gives CDR1 SGDLS, CDR2 YYNGEE. The genomic DNA of each subset was split evenly across several immunoSEQ plates. In replicate PCRs of sorted subsets, approximately 200 ng DNA, approximately 32,000 T cell genomes, was used. TCRdb's copy holds only in-frame clones and misses some; the assay was immunoSEQ multiplex PCR. The sample includes about 2.1 million clones, roughly 95% of them seen just once. In the naive CD8 group, cells lacked CD45RO and were positively selected for CCR7, so terminally differentiated effector memory CD45RA+ cells were left out.

The TCR comes from a man aged 18 to 29 in good health. Some clones in this sample may be carry-over from other donors' samples. The sequenced sample consisted of naive CD8+ T cells from PBMCs. V usage is TRBV9 and J usage is TRBJ1-2; D might be TRBD1 (5 bases). CDR3 protein: CASSVTSGEANYGYTF. CDR3 bases: TGTGCCAGCAGCGTCACCTCGGGGGAGGCTAACTATGGCTACACCTTC.